These 32 T cell receptor beta chains originate from one sample sequenced in a study of T cells in Graves' hyperthyroidism and ophthalmopathy. Template material for amplifying TCR beta CDR3 regions consisted of RNA transcripts. When the TCR CDR3 underwent first-round RT-PCR, the HTBI primer set was used. TCRdb reprocessed the multiplex PCR reads with MiXCR, giving one entry per CDR3 protein. The data show approximately 560,000 distinct CDR3 sequences, with about 45% seen just once and roughly 8.2% held by the top ten. The sample was peripheral blood or thyroid tissue (not recorded which). These receptors were obtained from a woman in her late teens or twenties with Graves' hyperthyroidism.

This clonotype showed up just once. V gene TRBV13 combines with J gene TRBJ1-6; 7 bases are shared with TRBD1. Germline loops: CDR1 PRHDT, CDR2 FYEKMQ (reference sequence). CDR3 length: 14 residues. V lost 3 bases to trimming and J lost 9 bases; unmatched junction nucleotides: 5. The CDR3 loop reads CASSFGQGVSPLHF. DNA for the CDR3: TGTGCCAGCAGCTTTGGGCAGGGGGTTTCACCCCTCCACTTT.

The genes are TRBV7-2 and TRBJ2-7; the match to TRBD1 covers 10 bases. The CDR3 totals 15 residues. CDR1 is SGHTA and CDR2 is FQGNSA in the germline V gene. Trimming cost V 6 bases and J 5 bases; bases outside gene matches: 10. CDR3 coding DNA: TGTGCCAGCAGTCCTGCCGGGACAGGGGCCCACGAGCAGTACTTC. It encodes CASSPAGTGAHEQYF.

This clonotype came up many times. This chain uses TRBV7-6 with TRBJ1-5, with D uncertain. The CDR3 sequence is 15 residues long. Germline V gives CDR1 SGHVS, CDR2 FNYEAQ. V gave up 0 bases and J gave up 2 bases, with 8 bases separating them. The CDR3 is CASSLAPPCNQPQHF. CDR3 nucleotides: TGTGCCAGCAGCTTAGCTCCCCCGTGCAATCAGCCCCAGCATTTT.

The chain employs TRBV7-8 and TRBJ1-5; D gene uncertain. Germline values: CDR1 SGHVS, CDR2 FQNEAQ. Between the trimmed V and J ends, which lost 0 bases and 5 bases, there was a span of 8 bases. This CDR3 contains 14 residues. The CDR3 reads CASSLASGDQPQHF. CDR3 nucleotide sequence: TGTGCCAGCAGCTTAGCGAGCGGGGATCAGCCCCAGCATTTT.

This clonotype was seen more than once but under ten times. The chain recombines TRBV7-8 with TRBJ2-7; TRBD1 or TRBD2 may be the D gene (5 bases each). Germline V CDR1 and CDR2: SGHVS, FQNEAQ. Trimming left V 0 bases short and J 3 bases short, with 12 bases between. This CDR3 region has 15 residues. This chain's CDR3 is CASSLAPQEDYEQYF. CDR3 bases: TGTGCCAGCAGCTTAGCTCCACAGGAGGACTACGAGCAGTACTTC.

The chain uses TRBV19 and TRBJ1-1; a possible D gene is TRBD1 (5 bases). The CDR3 spans 15 residues. Trimming took 7 bases from V and 5 from J, leaving 20 bases between them. Germline CDR1 reads LNHDA; CDR2 reads SQIVND (reference sequence). In nucleotides, the CDR3 is TGTGCCAGTAAATCGATGGACACCCCGTGGACTGAAGCTTTCTTT. Encoded protein: CASKSMDTPWTEAFF. The full variable domain, completed using reference TRBV19 and TRBJ1-1, is DGGITQSPKYLFRKEGQNVTLSCEQNLNHDAMYWYRQDPGQGLRLIYYSQIVNDFQKGDIAEGYSVSREKKESFPLTVTSAQKNPTAFYLCASKSMDTPWTEAFFGQGTRLTVV.

This clonotype was recorded many times. This chain connects TRBV2 to TRBJ1-5, with D hard to call. Germline-derived CDR1 and CDR2 are SNHLY and FYNNEI. Trimming shortened V by 1 base and J by 4 bases, and 8 bases separated the two germline ends. This CDR3 region has 14 residues. This CDR3 is CASSEEGRNQPQHF. CDR3 nucleotide sequence: TGTGCCAGCAGTGAAGAGGGTCGAAATCAGCCCCAGCATTTT.

This clonotype was seen many times. The chain links TRBV29-1 to TRBJ1-4, with D unclear. With 6 bases removed from V and 0 bases from J, the gap between germline ends came to 14 bases. The germline V gene encodes CDR1 SQVTM and CDR2 ANQGSEA. This CDR3 has 15 residues. CDR3 DNA: TGCAGCGTGAAAAGAAGCAGCTCAACTAATGAAAAACTGTTTTTT. Translated, it gives CSVKRSSSTNEKLFF.

This clonotype came up a few times. This sequence joins TRBV7-8 and TRBJ1-5; 10 nucleotides align to TRBD1. The germline V gene encodes CDR1 SGHVS and CDR2 FQNEAQ. This CDR3 region has 16 residues. With V trimmed by 5 bases and J by 6 bases, 10 bases remained unmatched. CDR3: CASSPFGQGVPQPQHF. The CDR3 nucleotides are TGTGCCAGCAGCCCCTTTGGACAGGGGGTCCCTCAGCCCCAGCATTTT.

This clonotype was recorded a few times. The chain links TRBV19 to TRBJ1-5; 8 bases are shared with TRBD1. Germline CDR1 reads LNHDA; CDR2 reads SQIVND (reference sequence). This CDR3 is built from 15 residues. V trimming: 6 bases; J trimming: 5 bases; junction bases outside the gene matches: 9. In DNA, the CDR3 is TGTGCCAGTAGCAGGCGGGGACAGGACTATCAGCCCCAGCATTTT. Translated, it gives CASSRRGQDYQPQHF.

The chain uses TRBV25-1 and TRBJ1-3; D gene ambiguous. Between the trimmed V and J ends, which lost 9 bases and 0 bases, there was a span of 3 bases. Germline CDR1 MGHDK, CDR2 SYGVNS. The CDR3 extends over 11 amino acids. The CDR3 bases are TGTGCCAGGACCTCTGGAAACACCATATATTTT. It is translated as CARTSGNTIYF. The full variable domain, with the rest looked up from reference TRBV25-1 and TRBJ1-3, is EADIYQTPRYLVIGTGKKITLECSQTMGHDKMYWYQQDPGMELHLIHYSYGVNSTEKGDLSSESTVSRIRTEHFPLTLESARPSHTSQYLCARTSGNTIYFGEGSWLTVV.

This clonotype was seen ten or more times. CDR3 region: CASSLRSAANTEAFF. In nucleotides, the CDR3 is TGTGCCAGCAGCTTGAGGTCAGCCGCGAACACTGAAGCTTTCTTT. The rearrangement joins TRBV7-9 to TRBJ1-1; D not resolved. The V and J ends lost 3 bases and 1 base respectively, with 12 bases between them. The length of the CDR3 is 15 residues. The germline V gene encodes CDR1 SEHNR and CDR2 FQNEAQ (reference sequence).

This clonotype has ten or more counts. The CDR3 loop reads CASRQTTGDNEKLFF. The DNA for the CDR3 is TGTGCCAGCAGACAGACGACAGGAGATAATGAAAAACTGTTTTTT. V and J are TRBV7-2 and TRBJ1-4; D is possibly TRBD1 (6 bases). The CDR3 spans 15 residues. V was clipped by 6 bases and J by 4 bases, with 15 bases between them. Germline V CDR1 and CDR2: SGHTA, FQGNSA.

This chain joins TRBV6-1 and TRBJ1-2; TRBD1 matches 10 bases. After removal of 4 bases from V and 3 bases from J, the junction contained 5 bases not matched to a gene. The germline gives CDR1 MNHNS, CDR2 SASEGT. The CDR3 contains 15 residues. CDR3 nucleotides: TGTGCCAGCAGTGTCCGGGACAGGGGTCACTATGGCTACACCTTC. Translation gives CASSVRDRGHYGYTF.

A remark on this clonotype: This may arise from a read error, as a much more abundant clone is one base away. The CDR3 does not close with the conserved phenylalanine or tryptophan, likely indicating a read error. V usage is TRBV6-1 and J usage is TRBJ2-5; no clear D. Germline assignment: CDR1 MNHNS and CDR2 SASEGT. This CDR3 contains 12 residues. The germline V and J ends were trimmed by 6 bases and 5 bases, with 10 bases remaining between them. Written as DNA, the CDR3 is TGTGCCAGCAGCCCCTCCGATGAGACCCAGTACCTC. Translating it yields CASSPSDETQYL.

V and J are TRBV19 and TRBJ1-5; 7 bases are a match to TRBD1. This CDR3 comprises 14 residues. Germline CDR1 is LNHDA and CDR2 is SQIVND (reference sequence). V dropped 4 bases and J dropped 7; count of bases not matched to a gene: 7. The CDR3 DNA follows: TGTGCCAGTAGTACTCGTGACAGGGCCCAGCCCCAGCATTTT. It specifies CASSTRDRAQPQHF.

This clonotype has a count of ten or more. The chain's CDR3 is CATSSDGNQPQHF. CDR3 sequence (DNA): TGTGCCACCAGCAGTGATGGCAATCAGCCCCAGCATTTT. The rearrangement links TRBV15 to TRBJ1-5, with D unresolved. From germline, CDR1 is LNHNV and CDR2 YYDKDF (reference sequence). The CDR3 has 13 amino acids. Trimming took 3 bases from V and 2 from J, leaving 5 bases between them.

This clonotype was detected many times. The J gene is TRBJ2-5, the V gene TRBV7-8, with D uncertain. Trimming pared 6 bases from V and 4 bases from J, leaving 6 bases between. The CDR3 extends over 11 amino acids. Germline CDR1 reads SGHVS; CDR2 reads FQNEAQ. Written as DNA, the CDR3 is TGTGCCAGCAGTCACCGAGAGACCCAGTACTTC. Translation: CASSHRETQYF.

V is TRBV5-1 and J is TRBJ1-4, with D unclear. V lost 9 bases and J lost 14, with 17 bases in between. Germline V gene sequence: CDR1 SGHRS, CDR2 YFSETQ. The CDR3 contains 11 residues. The CDR3 loop reads CATSQEGKLFF. CDR3 nucleotides: TGCGCCACCAGTCAGGAAGGAAAGCTGTTTTTT.

The rearrangement joins TRBV25-1 to TRBJ2-5; TRBD1 aligns across 7 bases. Losses at the gene ends were 4 bases for V and 5 bases for J; bases not matched to a gene: 10. From germline, CDR1 is MGHDK and CDR2 SYGVNS. The CDR3 length is 15 residues. The CDR3: CASSGSLDRVETQYF. The DNA for the CDR3 is TGTGCCAGCAGTGGCTCCCTCGACAGGGTGGAGACCCAGTACTTC.

This clonotype was seen many times. The chain carries TRBV7-9 and TRBJ1-6, with 7 bases identical to TRBD1. Germline CDR1 and CDR2: SEHNR and FQNEAQ (reference sequence). V shed 5 bases and J 7 bases; nucleotides not matched to a gene: 8. The CDR3 has 15 residues. The CDR3 DNA follows: TGTGCCAGCAGCGGGCCAGGGGGGATAAATTCACCCCTCCACTTT. Its translation: CASSGPGGINSPLHF.

This clonotype showed up just a few times. The V gene is TRBV9, the J gene TRBJ1-1; D ambiguous. Germline V gives CDR1 SGDLS, CDR2 YYNGEE. Trimming removed 4 bases at V and 1 base at J, with 11 bases between. The CDR3 totals 14 residues. The chain's CDR3 is CASSPQVSNTEAFF. CDR3 nucleotides: TGTGCCAGCAGCCCCCAGGTCTCGAACACTGAAGCTTTCTTT.

The J gene is TRBJ2-7, the V gene TRBV19, with TRBD2 matching 8 bases. This CDR3 comprises 13 residues. CDR1 and CDR2 from the germline V gene are LNHDA and SQIVND (reference sequence). The V gene end was trimmed by 6 bases and the J gene end by 2 bases; junction bases not matched to a gene: 3. The CDR3: CASSIGRAYEQYF. The CDR3, as DNA: TGTGCCAGTAGCATCGGGAGGGCCTACGAGCAGTACTTC.

The table lists this clonotype with many counts. The rearrangement uses TRBV29-1 and TRBJ1-5, with 7 positions matching TRBD1. Germline trimming cut 8 bases from V and 6 bases from J; bases unmatched to any gene: 13. This CDR3 region has 14 residues. The germline CDR1 and CDR2 sequences are SQVTM and ANQGSEA. CDR3 sequence: CSPSGGRGCQPQHF. In DNA form, the CDR3 reads TGCAGCCCCTCGGGTGGCAGGGGGTGTCAGCCCCAGCATTTT.

The sample holds one count of this clonotype. CDR3 in amino acids: CSVIETDTNYGYTF. The CDR3 DNA reads as TGCAGCGTGATTGAGACGGATACTAACTATGGCTACACCTTC. This chain joins TRBV29-1 and TRBJ1-2, with D hard to call. The CDR3 spans 14 residues. The germline V gene encodes CDR1 SQVTM and CDR2 ANQGSEA. V was clipped by 6 bases and J by 0 bases, with 14 bases between them. Variable domain in full (rest from reference TRBV29-1 and TRBJ1-2): SAVISQKPSRDICQRGTSLTIQCQVDSQVTMMFWYRQQPGQSLTLIATANQGSEATYESGFVIDKFPISRPNLTFSTLTVSNMSPEDSSIYLCSVIETDTNYGYTFGSGTRLTVV.

There are many counts of this clonotype. The genes are TRBV2 and TRBJ2-7; TRBD1 matches 7 bases. The CDR3 spans 12 residues. J lost 2 bases, V lost 8 bases, and 3 bases had no gene match. CDR1 and CDR2 from the germline V gene are SNHLY and FYNNEI. CDR3 DNA sequence: TGTGCCAGCGACGGGACAGCCTACGAGCAGTACTTC. Encoded protein: CASDGTAYEQYF.

The CDR3 is CASSLDPNAIGYTF. CDR3 bases: TGTGCCAGCAGCTTAGACCCGAACGCCATTGGCTACACCTTC. V gene TRBV27 combines with J gene TRBJ1-2; no firm D call. Per the germline V gene, CDR1 is MNHEY and CDR2 is SMNVEV (reference sequence). There are 14 residues in the CDR3. Between the trimmed V and J ends, which lost 6 bases and 7 bases, there was a span of 18 bases.

The chain is built from TRBV7-3 and TRBJ2-5; D tentatively fits TRBD1 or TRBD2 (6 bases each). V lost 5 bases and J lost 5, with 15 bases in between. The CDR3 is made up of 14 amino acids. Looked up from germline, CDR1 is SGHTA and CDR2 is FQGTGA. The CDR3 DNA reads as TGTGCCAGCAGCCCCCGGGGGCCGGGGGAGACCCAGTACTTC. It codes for CASSPRGPGETQYF. Full variable domain (remainder filled in from reference TRBV7-3 and TRBJ2-5): GAGVSQTPSNKVTEKGKYVELRCDPISGHTALYWYRQSLGQGPEFLIYFQGTGAADDSGLPNDRFFAVRPEGSVSTLKIQRTERGDSAVYLCASSPRGPGETQYFGPGTRLLVL.

V gene TRBV12-5 combines with J gene TRBJ1-2; 10 bases match TRBD1. Germline V gene sequence: CDR1 LGHNT, CDR2 FRNRAP. V lost 6 bases and J lost 3; bases outside the gene matches: 4. The CDR3 runs to 14 residues. The CDR3 coding sequence is TGTGCTAGTGGCCCTGGGACAGGGGACTATGGCTACACCTTC. It yields the protein CASGPGTGDYGYTF.

This clonotype was counted a few times. This rearrangement joins TRBV19 to TRBJ1-5; possibly TRBD1 for D (5 bases). Germline lookup yields CDR1 LNHDA and CDR2 SQIVND (reference sequence). V shed 5 bases and J shed 7 bases, with 12 bases lying between them. This CDR3 region has 13 residues. CDR3 in amino acids: CASSGGGAQPQHF. In DNA form, the CDR3 reads TGTGCCAGTAGTGGGGGTGGCGCACAGCCCCAGCATTTT.

The chain is built from TRBV7-8 and TRBJ1-1; no firm D call. The CDR3 covers 17 residues. The V end was cut by 1 base, the J end by 1 base, with 16 bases between. Germline CDR1 is SGHVS and CDR2 is FQNEAQ. The CDR3 DNA reads as TGTGCCAGCAGCTTAGGGCTAGAGCTAGTCGGGAACACTGAAGCTTTCTTT. As protein: CASSLGLELVGNTEAFF.

V is TRBV5-1 and J is TRBJ2-7; 14 nucleotides agree with TRBD2. This CDR3 has 17 amino acids. V shed 5 bases, J shed 6 bases, and the junction held 13 bases outside the gene matches. Germline values: CDR1 SGHRS, CDR2 YFSETQ. The DNA for the CDR3 is TGCGCCAGCAGACGCGGGACTAGCGGGAGCCAGGGGTCCGAGCAGTACTTC. Its protein product is CASRRGTSGSQGSEQYF.